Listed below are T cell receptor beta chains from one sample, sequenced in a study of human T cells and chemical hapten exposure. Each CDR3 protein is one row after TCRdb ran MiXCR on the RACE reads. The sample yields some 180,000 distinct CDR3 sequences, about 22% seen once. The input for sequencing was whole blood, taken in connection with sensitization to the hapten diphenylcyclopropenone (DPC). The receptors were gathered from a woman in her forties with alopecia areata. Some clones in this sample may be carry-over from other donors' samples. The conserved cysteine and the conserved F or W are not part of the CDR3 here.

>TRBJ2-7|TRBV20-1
SASSGQGYGEQY
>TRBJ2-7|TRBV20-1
SARDRTLGEQY
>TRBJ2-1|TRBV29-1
SVTTGSQGCNEQF
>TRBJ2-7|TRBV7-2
ASSQDRSEQY
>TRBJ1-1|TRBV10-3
AITDAGGTEAF
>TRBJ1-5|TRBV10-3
AISESTGNQPQH
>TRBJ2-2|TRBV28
ASNSRDRGRGGELF
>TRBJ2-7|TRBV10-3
AISGSRQETYEQY
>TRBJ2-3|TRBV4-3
ASSQDYGTSTDTQY
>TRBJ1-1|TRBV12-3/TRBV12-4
ASSPTGGGTEAF
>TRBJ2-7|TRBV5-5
ASSLLGTVSSYEQY
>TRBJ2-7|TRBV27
ASSLVAGGAYEQY
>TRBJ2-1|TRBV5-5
ASSLIGDNEQF
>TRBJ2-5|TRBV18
ASSPLPGTSGKETQY
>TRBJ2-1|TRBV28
ASSPDRGNEQF
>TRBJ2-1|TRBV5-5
ASSSTGDRGFDNEQF
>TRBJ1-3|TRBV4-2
ASSQVEANSGNTIY
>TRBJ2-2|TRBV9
ASSARTGIIGELF
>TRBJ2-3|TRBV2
ASSPTPSGADTQY
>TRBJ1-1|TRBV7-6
ASSSLGVLNTEAF